The rows below give T cell receptor beta chains drawn from one sample of a study of CD8 T cells in ankylosing spondylitis. TCRdb passed the 5' RACE reads through MiXCR, listing each CDR3 protein once. The data contain 150,000 to 200,000 distinct CDR3 sequences, under 15% of them seen just once; the ten biggest clones take up approximately 10%. Sequenced material: blood, either unsorted or a sorted T cell fraction (not recorded which). These receptors came from a female donor with ankylosing spondylitis or in good health (not recorded which). The CDR3 runs from the conserved cysteine through the conserved F or W. D genes are given only for firm matches. Clone size appears in some rows only: once, few, many, or a class for an expanded clone.

D: TRBD1
J: TRBJ1-3
V: TRBV3-1
size: many
CDR3: CASSRTGGSGNTIYF
DNA: TGTGCCAGCAGCCGTACAGGGGGTTCTGGAAACACCATATATTTT

D: -
J: TRBJ2-7
V: TRBV4-3
size: many
CDR3: CASSQVVSSATIYEQYF
DNA: TGCGCCAGCAGCCAAGTGGTCTCGTCTGCCACGATTTACGAGCAGTACTTC

D: TRBD1
J: TRBJ2-7
V: TRBV29-1
size: many
CDR3: CSVYAGTDSYEQYF
DNA: TGCAGCGTCTACGCCGGGACAGATTCCTACGAGCAGTACTTC

D: -
J: TRBJ1-2
V: TRBV6-1
size: many
CDR3: CASSDWGGNAYGYTF
DNA: TGTGCCAGCAGTGACTGGGGGGGGAATGCCTATGGCTACACCTTC

D: -
J: TRBJ2-1
V: TRBV4-3
size: -
CDR3: CASSQDGDQDNEQFF
DNA: TGCGCCAGCAGCCAAGACGGGGACCAAGACAATGAGCAGTTCTTC

D: -
J: TRBJ2-7
V: TRBV27
size: many
CDR3: CASSFGGAGYEQYF
DNA: TGTGCCAGCAGTTTTGGGGGGGCGGGGTACGAGCAGTACTTC

D: TRBD2
J: TRBJ2-1
V: TRBV12-3/TRBV12-4
size: few
CDR3: CASSYGLAGGPRRNEQFF
DNA: TGTGCCAGCAGTTATGGGCTAGCGGGAGGGCCCCGACGCAATGAGCAGTTCTTC

D: -
J: TRBJ2-1
V: TRBV6-5
size: few
CDR3: CASSYLGRDNEQFF
DNA: TGTGCCAGCAGTTACTTGGGCAGGGACAATGAGCAGTTCTTC

D: -
J: TRBJ2-7
V: TRBV13
size: -
CDR3: CASSRDNSYEQYF
DNA: TGTGCCAGCAGCAGGGACAACTCCTACGAGCAGTACTTC

D: -
J: TRBJ1-2
V: TRBV18
size: many
CDR3: CASSRVREGYTF
DNA: TGTGCCAGCTCACGAGTGAGGGAAGGCTACACCTTC

D: -
J: TRBJ1-3
V: TRBV11-3
size: many
CDR3: CASSLVFENTIYF
DNA: TGTGCCAGCAGCTTGGTCTTTGAAAACACCATATATTTT

D: TRBD1
J: TRBJ2-5
V: TRBV3-1
size: few
CDR3: CASNRPGGEETQYF
DNA: TGTGCCAGCAATCGTCCAGGGGGCGAAGAGACCCAGTACTTC

D: -
J: TRBJ1-4
V: TRBV7-8
size: many
CDR3: CASTVGGGEKLFF
DNA: TGTGCCAGCACCGTGGGAGGGGGTGAAAAACTGTTTTTT

D: TRBD1
J: TRBJ2-5
V: TRBV11-2
size: few
CDR3: CASSFGTGGVEETQYF
DNA: TGTGCCAGCAGCTTCGGGACAGGGGGCGTGGAAGAGACCCAGTACTTC

D: -
J: TRBJ1-2
V: TRBV29-1
size: many
CDR3: CSATGTNYGYTF
DNA: TGCAGCGCCACAGGAACTAACTATGGCTACACCTTC

D: -
J: TRBJ2-1
V: TRBV7-3
size: -
CDR3: CASSLSVSGGYNEQFF
DNA: TGTGCCAGCAGCTTAAGTGTTAGCGGAGGTTACAATGAGCAGTTCTTC

D: TRBD2
J: TRBJ2-1
V: TRBV6-2/TRBV6-3
size: few
CDR3: CACGLAGGDEQFF
DNA: TGTGCCTGCGGACTAGCGGGAGGTGATGAGCAGTTCTTC

D: -
J: TRBJ2-3
V: TRBV7-9
size: -
CDR3: CASSADRYTDTQYF
DNA: TGTGCCAGCAGCGCCGACAGGTACACAGATACGCAGTATTTT

D: -
J: TRBJ2-2
V: TRBV12-5
size: -
CDR3: CASAPGNTGELFF
DNA: TGTGCTAGTGCCCCGGGGAACACCGGGGAGCTGTTTTTT

D: -
J: TRBJ1-2
V: TRBV29-1
size: -
CDR3: CSVEDPVGRGGYTF
DNA: TGCAGCGTTGAAGACCCGGTTGGGAGGGGTGGCTACACCTTC

D: -
J: TRBJ2-1
V: TRBV6-1
size: many
CDR3: CASMSGQNSYNEQFF
DNA: TGTGCCAGCATGAGTGGGCAGAACTCCTACAATGAGCAGTTCTTC

D: -
J: TRBJ2-1
V: TRBV2
size: few
CDR3: CASSDRPYNEQFF
DNA: TGTGCCAGCAGTGACCGACCGTACAATGAGCAGTTCTTC

D: -
J: TRBJ2-1
V: TRBV20-1
size: -
CDR3: CSAGGGEQFF
DNA: TGCAGTGCTGGGGGAGGTGAGCAGTTCTTC

D: -
J: TRBJ1-5
V: TRBV4-1
size: -
CDR3: CASSQALVVGNRPQHF
DNA: TGCGCCAGCAGCCAAGCCCTAGTAGTGGGCAATCGGCCCCAGCATTTT

D: -
J: TRBJ2-5
V: TRBV25-1
size: many
CDR3: CATAYQDTQYF
DNA: TGTGCCACAGCATACCAAGATACCCAGTACTTC

D: TRBD1
J: TRBJ2-7
V: TRBV10-3
size: -
CDR3: CAIGQGSYEQYF
DNA: TGTGCCATCGGACAGGGCTCCTACGAGCAGTACTTC

D: -
J: TRBJ2-1
V: TRBV7-6
size: -
CDR3: CASSLDEAGQNEQFF
DNA: TGTGCCAGCAGCTTAGACGAGGCTGGGCAGAATGAGCAGTTCTTC

D: TRBD1
J: TRBJ1-1
V: TRBV7-2
size: few
CDR3: CASSLQPTGGWNTEAFF
DNA: TGTGCCAGCAGCTTACAGCCAACAGGGGGTTGGAACACTGAAGCTTTCTTT

D: TRBD1
J: TRBJ1-1
V: TRBV20-1
size: many
CDR3: CSAGTGISEAFF
DNA: TGCAGTGCGGGGACAGGGATCAGTGAAGCTTTCTTT

D: -
J: TRBJ2-7
V: TRBV5-1
size: -
CDR3: CASSLEWKYEQYF
DNA: TGCGCCAGCAGCTTGGAGTGGAAATACGAGCAGTACTTC

D: TRBD2
J: TRBJ2-7
V: TRBV7-2
size: many
CDR3: CASSLASSGRRYEQYF
DNA: TGTGCCAGCAGCTTAGCATCTAGCGGGAGGCGCTACGAGCAGTACTTC

D: -
J: TRBJ2-2
V: TRBV3-1
size: many
CDR3: CASSHLTGELFF
DNA: TGTGCCAGCAGCCACCTCACCGGGGAGCTGTTTTTT

D: TRBD2
J: TRBJ2-1
V: TRBV25-1
size: many
CDR3: CASTPHSGRRSEQFF
DNA: TGTGCCAGCACCCCCCACAGCGGGAGAAGGAGTGAGCAGTTCTTC

D: -
J: TRBJ2-2
V: TRBV7-3
size: many
CDR3: CASSFTSPGELFF
DNA: TGTGCCAGCAGCTTTACTAGCCCCGGGGAGCTGTTTTTT

D: TRBD1
J: TRBJ1-3
V: TRBV5-6
size: -
CDR3: CASSLSQGATGNTIYF
DNA: TGTGCCAGCAGCTTGAGTCAGGGGGCGACTGGAAACACCATATATTTT

D: -
J: TRBJ1-1
V: TRBV5-1
size: many
CDR3: CASSLAGMNTEAFF
DNA: TGCGCCAGCAGCTTGGCAGGAATGAACACTGAAGCTTTCTTT

D: TRBD2
J: TRBJ2-1
V: TRBV12-3/TRBV12-4
size: many
CDR3: CASSRRLAGSWEQFF
DNA: TGTGCCAGCAGCCGTCGACTAGCGGGATCGTGGGAGCAGTTCTTC

D: -
J: TRBJ2-1
V: TRBV7-9
size: many
CDR3: CASSGELAYNEQFF
DNA: TGTGCCAGCAGCGGGGAGCTAGCGTACAATGAGCAGTTCTTC

D: -
J: TRBJ1-1
V: TRBV20-1
size: many
CDR3: CSASSAGPRAEAFF
DNA: TGCAGTGCTAGCTCTGCAGGCCCTAGGGCTGAAGCTTTCTTT

D: -
J: TRBJ2-1
V: TRBV7-9
size: many
CDR3: CASSLPARDEQFF
DNA: TGTGCCAGCAGCTTACCTGCCAGGGATGAGCAGTTCTTC